This T cell receptor beta chain stems from a study of blood T cell repertoires in COVID-19 (TCRdb year 2020). Notes on the research overall: Recovered participants in ImmuneRACE Cohort 3 were defined by two consecutive negative NP/OP PCR tests, clearance by a healthcare professional, or resolution of symptoms. The collaborator samples originated in the United States, Italy and Spain and spanned the acute and convalescent phases of COVID-19. The material from the prospective study consisted of cDNA or gDNA derived from T cells, B-cell-depleted T cells, or PBMCs. Subjects who had been exposed to COVID-19, were actively infected with it, or had recovered from it provided the deeply sampled blood TCRbeta repertoires that made up the dataset. The repertoires were made available in a free public database intended to serve as a resource for research on the immune response to SARS-CoV-2. Samples came from the ongoing ImmuneRACE study (first 160 participants) plus 1,254 subjects from 6 global collaborators. A de-identified subject ID, COVID-19 status, age in years and sex were almost always included in the sample metadata. Where available, HLA class I and class II types were taken from metadata supplied by the sample provider and were not determined by assay-based typing.

The CDR3 covers 14 residues, taking in both the cysteine and the phenylalanine. This entry keeps only the CDR3 DNA: 42 bases, framed from base 1. A distance of 17 bases separates the germline ends of V and J, which lose 5 bases and 6 bases respectively. From a lookup of the germline V gene (reference sequence), CDR1 and CDR2 are MNHEY and SMNVEV. TCRbeta CDR3 regions were amplified from genomic DNA using the immunoSEQ Assay, a bias-controlled multiplex PCR. The study's processing was this. The number of nucleated cells in each sample was estimated from the amplification of reference gene primers within the assay. To quantify the absolute abundance of each unique TCRbeta CDR3 rearrangement, sequence reads were collapsed and filtered. For each sample, productive Simpson clonality was calculated by taking the square root of Simpson's diversity index across productive rearrangements. TCRdb holds this immuneACCESS table with in-frame rearrangements only. Some clones are missing; in checked studies, unresolved V genes explain under half, and the rest has no known cause. D and trimming were read from the DNA, whereas the V and J calls and clone size are those reported in that table. Counted in this sample were approximately 190,000 clones; approximately 86% of them appeared once. 20% to 25% of the sample belongs to the ten largest clones.

Participants in the prospective study were aged roughly 18 to 100 years, lived in 24 United States geographic areas, and enrolled through a virtual design. To assign participants to cohorts, the prospective study relied on clinical history that participants themselves reported in a screening survey and a study questionnaire. In the prospective study, whole blood, serum and a nasopharyngeal or oropharyngeal swab were collected from each participant by mobile phlebotomists. Prospective study participants could optionally give additional blood draws and questionnaires over an approximately 2-month period. Blood samples from the prospective study were shipped frozen or at room temperature prior to DNA extraction. Concerning this clone: Its recognized antigen is unknown. Base qualities are not provided; no much larger clone lies one nucleotide away.

Beyond this particular receptor, the publication reports: Clinical and demographic metadata were provided uncurated, with the amount varying by source and participant.

The chain is encoded by TRBV27 joined to TRBJ2-7; the D gene is possibly TRBD2, with 6 bases matching. The sequenced sample consisted of PBMCs or T cells enriched from blood (not recorded which). The TCR was taken from a woman between 40 and 50 years old in a cohort exposed to, infected with or recovered from COVID-19 (not recorded which). The bases are TGTGCCAGCAGTAGGAGGGCGTCCCTACTCGAGCAGTACTTC. This is translated as CASSRRASLLEQYF.